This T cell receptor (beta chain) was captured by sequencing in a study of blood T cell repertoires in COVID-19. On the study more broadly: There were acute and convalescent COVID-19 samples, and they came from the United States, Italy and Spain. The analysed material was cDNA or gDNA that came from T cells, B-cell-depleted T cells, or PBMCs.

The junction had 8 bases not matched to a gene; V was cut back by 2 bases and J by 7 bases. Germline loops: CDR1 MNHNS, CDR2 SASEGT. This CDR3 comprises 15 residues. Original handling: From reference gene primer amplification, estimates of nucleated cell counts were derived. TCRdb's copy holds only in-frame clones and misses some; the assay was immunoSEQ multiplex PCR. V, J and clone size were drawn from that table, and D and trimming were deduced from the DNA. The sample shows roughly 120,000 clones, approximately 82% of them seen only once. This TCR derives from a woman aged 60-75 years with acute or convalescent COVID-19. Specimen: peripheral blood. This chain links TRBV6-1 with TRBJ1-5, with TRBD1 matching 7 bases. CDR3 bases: TGTGCCAGCAGTGAAACAAGAGGGGGCACCCAGCCCCAGCATTTT. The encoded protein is CASSETRGGTQPQHF.